This TCR beta chain comes out of a study of CD8 T cells in Susac syndrome. Overall study context: Among the Susac syndrome patients who underwent sequencing, more than 5 had clinically active disease, while roughly eight of them were in remission. Overall study results and limits: Expansion of clones was not seen in the CD4+ T cell repertoires of Susac syndrome.

TEMRA cells were FACS-enriched, while CD8+ and CD4+ T cells were negatively isolated. Germline CDR1 is MNHEY and CDR2 is SVGAGI. Trimming took off 5 bases at V and 1 base at J, with 8 bases between the two ends. The CDR3 length is 13 residues. Turning to this clonotype: Its antigen remains unknown.

The RNA, about 0.5 to 1 ug, was put through reverse transcription using random hexamers. It was immunoSEQ multiplex PCR that amplified TCR beta CDR3 across 54 Vbeta and 13 Jbeta. A single record per CDR3 protein comes from TCRdb applying MiXCR to the immunoSEQ multiplex PCR reads. The sample lists 140,000 to 150,000 distinct CDR3 sequences, 90% to 96% occurring once. This clonotype was obtained from a human donor with Susac syndrome. The V call is TRBV6-5, the J call TRBJ2-5; D may be TRBD1 (5 bases). Specimen: CD4+ T cells from PBMCs. The CDR3 reads CASSRQRQETQYF. Written as DNA, the CDR3 is TGTGCCAGCAGTCGACAGCGCCAAGAGACCCAGTACTTC.